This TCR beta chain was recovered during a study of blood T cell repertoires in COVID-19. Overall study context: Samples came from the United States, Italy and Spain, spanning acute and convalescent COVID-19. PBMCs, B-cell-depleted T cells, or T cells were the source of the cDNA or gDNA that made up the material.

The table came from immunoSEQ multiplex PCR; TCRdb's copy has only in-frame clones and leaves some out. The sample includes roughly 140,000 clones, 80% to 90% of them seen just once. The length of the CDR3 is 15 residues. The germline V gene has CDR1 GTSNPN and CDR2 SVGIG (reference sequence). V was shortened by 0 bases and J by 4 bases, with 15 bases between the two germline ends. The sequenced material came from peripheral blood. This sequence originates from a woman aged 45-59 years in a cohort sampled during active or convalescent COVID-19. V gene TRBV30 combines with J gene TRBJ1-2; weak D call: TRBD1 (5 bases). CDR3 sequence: CAWSVKQAYLYGYTF. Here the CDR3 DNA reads TGTGCCTGGAGTGTAAAACAGGCCTATCTCTATGGCTACACCTTC.